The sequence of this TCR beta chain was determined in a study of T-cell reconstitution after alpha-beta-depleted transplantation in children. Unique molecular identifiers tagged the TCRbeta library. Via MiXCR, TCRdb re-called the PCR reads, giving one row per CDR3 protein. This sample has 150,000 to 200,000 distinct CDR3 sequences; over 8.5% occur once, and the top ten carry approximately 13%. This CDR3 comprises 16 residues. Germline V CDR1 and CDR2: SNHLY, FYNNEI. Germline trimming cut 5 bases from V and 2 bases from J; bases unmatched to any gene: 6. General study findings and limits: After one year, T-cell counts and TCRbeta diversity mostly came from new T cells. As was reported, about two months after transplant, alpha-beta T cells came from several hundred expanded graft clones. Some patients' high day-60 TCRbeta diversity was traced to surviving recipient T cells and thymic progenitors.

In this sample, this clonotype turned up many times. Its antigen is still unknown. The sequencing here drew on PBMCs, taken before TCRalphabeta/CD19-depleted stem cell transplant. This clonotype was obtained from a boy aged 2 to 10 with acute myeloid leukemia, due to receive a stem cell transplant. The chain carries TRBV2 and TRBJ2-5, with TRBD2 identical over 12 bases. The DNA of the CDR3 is TGTGCCAGCAGTTCGACTAGCGGGAGAGGGCAAGAGACCCAGTACTTC. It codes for CASSSTSGRGQETQYF.